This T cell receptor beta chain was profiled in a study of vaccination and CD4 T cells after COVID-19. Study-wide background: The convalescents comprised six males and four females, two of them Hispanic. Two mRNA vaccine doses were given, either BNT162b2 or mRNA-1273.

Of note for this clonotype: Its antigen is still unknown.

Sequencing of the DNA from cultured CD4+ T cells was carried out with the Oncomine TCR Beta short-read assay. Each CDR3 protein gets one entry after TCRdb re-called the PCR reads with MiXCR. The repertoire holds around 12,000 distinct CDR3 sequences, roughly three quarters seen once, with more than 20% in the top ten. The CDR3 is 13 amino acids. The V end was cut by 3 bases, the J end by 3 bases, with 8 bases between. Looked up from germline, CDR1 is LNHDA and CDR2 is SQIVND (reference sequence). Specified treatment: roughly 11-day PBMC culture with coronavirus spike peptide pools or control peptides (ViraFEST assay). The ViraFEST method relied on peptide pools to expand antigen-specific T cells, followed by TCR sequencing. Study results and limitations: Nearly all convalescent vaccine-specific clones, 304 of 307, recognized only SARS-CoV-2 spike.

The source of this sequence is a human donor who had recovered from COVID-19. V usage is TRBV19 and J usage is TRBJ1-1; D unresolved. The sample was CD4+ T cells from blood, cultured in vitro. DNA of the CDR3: TGTGCCAGTAGTATTGAGAAGTACACTGAAGCTTTCTTT. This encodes CASSIEKYTEAFF.